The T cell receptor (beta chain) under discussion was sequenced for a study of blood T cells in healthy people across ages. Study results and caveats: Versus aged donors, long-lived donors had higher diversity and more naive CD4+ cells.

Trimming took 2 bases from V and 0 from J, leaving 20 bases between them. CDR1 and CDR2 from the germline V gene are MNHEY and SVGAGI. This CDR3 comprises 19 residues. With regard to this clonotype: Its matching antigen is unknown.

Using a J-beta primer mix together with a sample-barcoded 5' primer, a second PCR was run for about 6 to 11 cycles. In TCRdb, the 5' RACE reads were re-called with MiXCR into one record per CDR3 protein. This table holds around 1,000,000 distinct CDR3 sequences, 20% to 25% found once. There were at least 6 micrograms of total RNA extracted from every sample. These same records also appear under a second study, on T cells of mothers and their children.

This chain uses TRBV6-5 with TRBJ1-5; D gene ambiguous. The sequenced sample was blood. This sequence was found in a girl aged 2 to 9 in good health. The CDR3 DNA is TGTGCCAGCAGTTACAGTTGGCTCGGCTTCCCCTATAGCAATCAGCCCCAGCATTTT. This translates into CASSYSWLGFPYSNQPQHF.